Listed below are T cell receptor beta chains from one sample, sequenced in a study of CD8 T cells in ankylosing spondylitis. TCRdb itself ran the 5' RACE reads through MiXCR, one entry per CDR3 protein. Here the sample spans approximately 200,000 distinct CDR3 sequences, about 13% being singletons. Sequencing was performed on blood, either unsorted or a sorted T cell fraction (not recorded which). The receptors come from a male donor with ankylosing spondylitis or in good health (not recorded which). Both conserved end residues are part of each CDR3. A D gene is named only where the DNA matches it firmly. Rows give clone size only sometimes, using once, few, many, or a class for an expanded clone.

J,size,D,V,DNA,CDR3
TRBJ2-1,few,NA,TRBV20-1,TGCAGTGCCTTCCTAGACCGACAGGAGAGATCCAATGAGCAGTTCTTC,CSAFLDRQERSNEQFF
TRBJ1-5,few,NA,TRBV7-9,TGTGCCAGCAGCTCTACTGGGGCAGATCAGCCCCAGCATTTT,CASSSTGADQPQHF
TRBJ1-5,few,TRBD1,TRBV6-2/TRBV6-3,TGTGCCAGCAGTTGGGGACAGGGGTTCATGAATCAGCCCCAGCATTTT,CASSWGQGFMNQPQHF
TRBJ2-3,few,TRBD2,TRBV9,TGTGCCAGCAGCGTAAGCGGGACGGGGGATACGCAGTATTTT,CASSVSGTGDTQYF
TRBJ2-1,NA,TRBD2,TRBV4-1,TGCGCCAGCAGCCAAGACGGGGGGAGAGGGACCTACAATGAGCAGTTCTTC,CASSQDGGRGTYNEQFF
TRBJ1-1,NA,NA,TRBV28,TGTGCCAGCAGCACCCCGGGGACGAATACTGAAGCTTTCTTT,CASSTPGTNTEAFF
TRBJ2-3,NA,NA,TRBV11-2,TGTGCCAGCAGCTCGGTCCCGGGCACAGATACGCAGTATTTT,CASSSVPGTDTQYF
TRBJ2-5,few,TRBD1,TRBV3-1,TGTGCCAGCAGCCAAGATAGACAGGGGGAGACCCAGTACTTC,CASSQDRQGETQYF
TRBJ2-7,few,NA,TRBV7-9,TGTGCCAGCAGCTTAGTCCCCCAGGAGCAGTACTTC,CASSLVPQEQYF
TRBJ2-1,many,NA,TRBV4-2,TGTGCCAGCAGCCAAGAGGAGGGGGCGGGGAATGAGCAGTTCTTC,CASSQEEGAGNEQFF
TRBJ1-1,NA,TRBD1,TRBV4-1,TGCGCCAGCAGCCTACCGGGGGACAGGGGCTACACTGAAGCTTTCTTT,CASSLPGDRGYTEAFF
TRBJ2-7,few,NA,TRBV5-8,TGTGCCAGCAGCTTTCCCGGGTTGGGCAACGAGCAGTACTTC,CASSFPGLGNEQYF
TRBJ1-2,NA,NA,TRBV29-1,TGCAGCGTTGACGGGCTACACTATGGCTACACCTTC,CSVDGLHYGYTF
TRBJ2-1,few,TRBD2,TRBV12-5,TGTGCTAGTGGCCCGACTAGCGGGGGTTACAATGAGCAGTTCTTC,CASGPTSGGYNEQFF
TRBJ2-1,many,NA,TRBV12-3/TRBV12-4,TGTGCCAGCAGCCGGGGGGCAGAGCAGTTCTTC,CASSRGAEQFF
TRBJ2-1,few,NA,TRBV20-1,TGCAGTGCTAGACTAGTTGGGACCAATGAGCAGTTCTTC,CSARLVGTNEQFF
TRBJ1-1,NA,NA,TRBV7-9,TGTGCCAGCAGCTTAGCGTCAGCGAACACTGAAGCTTTCTTT,CASSLASANTEAFF
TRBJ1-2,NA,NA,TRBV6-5,TGTGCCAGCAGTTACTCTTCGGGGTGGGGCTACACCTTC,CASSYSSGWGYTF
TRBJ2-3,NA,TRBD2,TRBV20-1,TGCAGTGCTAGGTCGGAGGGTAGCGGGAGGGCCGTGACGAGGACAGATACGCAGTATTTT,CSARSEGSGRAVTRTDTQYF
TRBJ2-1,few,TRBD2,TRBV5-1,TGCGCCAGCAGCCCAGAGCGGGAGGCCTACAATGAGCAGTTCTTC,CASSPEREAYNEQFF
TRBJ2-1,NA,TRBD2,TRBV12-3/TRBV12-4,TGTGCCAGCAGTTTAGCAGCGGGAGGCCCTACTGAGCAGTTCTTC,CASSLAAGGPTEQFF
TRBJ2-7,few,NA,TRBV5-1,TGCGCCAGCAGCTTTGACAGGCCCTCCTACGAGCAGTACTTC,CASSFDRPSYEQYF
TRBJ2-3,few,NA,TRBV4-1,TGCGCCAGCAGCCAAGGGGGGACGATGCCTAGCACAGATACGCAGTATTTT,CASSQGGTMPSTDTQYF
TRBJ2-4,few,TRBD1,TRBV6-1,TGTGCCAGCAGTGGTGGGACAGGGGACCTAAACATTCAGTACTTC,CASSGGTGDLNIQYF
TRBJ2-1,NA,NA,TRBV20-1,TGCAGTGCTAGAGTGAGCGGGCGTACTTCCAATGAGCAGTTCTTC,CSARVSGRTSNEQFF
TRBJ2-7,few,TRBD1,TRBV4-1,TGCGCCAGCAGCCAAGGACGGGACAGGCGAGGGTACGAGCAGTACTTC,CASSQGRDRRGYEQYF
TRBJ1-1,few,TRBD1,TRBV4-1,TGCGCCAGCAGCCCGGGAGGGAGGGGGCGGAACACTGAAGCTTTCTTT,CASSPGGRGRNTEAFF
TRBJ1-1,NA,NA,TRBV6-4,TGTGCCAGCAGTCGGGACGGTGAAGCTTTCTTT,CASSRDGEAFF
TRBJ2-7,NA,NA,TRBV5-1,TGCGCCAGCAGCCCCCTCCCCGGGGGCTCCTACGAGCAGTACTTC,CASSPLPGGSYEQYF
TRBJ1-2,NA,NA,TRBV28,TGTGCCAGCAGCCCTTTAGGGGGAGCGGATGGCTACACCTTC,CASSPLGGADGYTF
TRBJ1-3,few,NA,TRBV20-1,TGCAGTGCTAGACAAACCGGAAACACCATATATTTT,CSARQTGNTIYF
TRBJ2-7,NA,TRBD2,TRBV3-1,TGTGCCAGCAGGCTTAGCGGGGAGGGTACCTACGAGCAGTACTTC,CASRLSGEGTYEQYF
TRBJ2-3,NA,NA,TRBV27,TGTGCCAGCAGTCTCTACGGGGGCCACACAGATACGCAGTATTTT,CASSLYGGHTDTQYF
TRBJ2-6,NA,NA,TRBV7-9,TGTGCCAGCAGCTTAGGGCGTGGTGGGGCCAACGTCCTGACTTTC,CASSLGRGGANVLTF
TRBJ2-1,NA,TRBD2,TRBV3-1,TGTGCCAGCAGCCAGGCGGGAGCGCTTAATGAGCAGTTCTTC,CASSQAGALNEQFF
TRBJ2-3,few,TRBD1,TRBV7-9,TGTGCCAGCAGCTCGACAGGGATAGACGATACGCAGTATTTT,CASSSTGIDDTQYF
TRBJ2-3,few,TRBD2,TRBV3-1,TGTGCCAGCAGCCAAGAGGGTAGCGGGACTCTCACAGATACGCAGTATTTT,CASSQEGSGTLTDTQYF
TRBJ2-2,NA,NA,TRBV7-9,TGTGCCAGCCGAAACAGGGAGGATTTCCCCGGGGAGCTGTTTTTT,CASRNREDFPGELFF
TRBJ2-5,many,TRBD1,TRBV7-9,TGTGCCAGCAGTTCCGACAGGGGGCAGACCCAGTACTTC,CASSSDRGQTQYF
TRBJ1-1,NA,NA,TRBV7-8,TGTGCCAGCAGCTTGTTTGGCCCGAACACTGAAGCTTTCTTT,CASSLFGPNTEAFF
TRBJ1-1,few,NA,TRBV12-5,TGTGCTAGTGGTCACGAGGGGGGCACTGAAGCTTTCTTT,CASGHEGGTEAFF
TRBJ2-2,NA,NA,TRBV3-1,TGTGCCAGCAGCCAAGATAGGTATCCCACCGGGGAGCTGTTTTTT,CASSQDRYPTGELFF
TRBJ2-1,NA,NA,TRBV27,TGTGCCAGCAGTCTGCTAGGGGGGGACAATGAGCAGTTCTTC,CASSLLGGDNEQFF
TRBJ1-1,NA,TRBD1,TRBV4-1,TGCGCCAGCAGCCCTCGACAGGGGGGCACTGAAGCTTTCTTT,CASSPRQGGTEAFF
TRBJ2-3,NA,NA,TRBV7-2,TGTGCCAGCAGCTTTGAGGTCGTCACAGATACGCAGTATTTT,CASSFEVVTDTQYF
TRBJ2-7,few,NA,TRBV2,TGTGCCAGCAAAGGTTTTCAGGGAGACGAGCAGTACTTC,CASKGFQGDEQYF
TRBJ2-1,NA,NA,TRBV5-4,TGTGCCACCCTCGAATCGGGCAGCAATGAGCAGTTCTTC,CATLESGSNEQFF
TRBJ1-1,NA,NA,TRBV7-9,TGTGCCAGCAGCCCCGCCGATGGGGGAACTGAAGCTTTCTTT,CASSPADGGTEAFF
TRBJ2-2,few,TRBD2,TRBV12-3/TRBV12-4,TGTGCCAGCACCATCATAGCGGGGACCGGGGAGCTGTTTTTT,CASTIIAGTGELFF
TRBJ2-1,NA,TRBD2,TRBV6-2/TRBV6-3,TGTGCCAGCAGGCATACTAGCGCGACGTACAATGAGCAGTTCTTC,CASRHTSATYNEQFF
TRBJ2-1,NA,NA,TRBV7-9,TGTGCCAGCAGCTTTGGGGCCCCGGCGCACAATGAGCAGTTCTTC,CASSFGAPAHNEQFF
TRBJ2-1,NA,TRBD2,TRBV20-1,TGCAGTGCCGGACTAGCGGGAGGGCCCTCGGGTGAGCAGTTCTTC,CSAGLAGGPSGEQFF
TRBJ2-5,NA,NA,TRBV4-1,TGCGCCAGCAGCCAAGATCTAGGATCGTTTCAGCTGGTCGAAGAGACCCAGTACTTC,CASSQDLGSFQLVEETQYF
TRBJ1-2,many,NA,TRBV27,TGTGCCAGCAGTTTGGAGGGGCATGGCTACACCTTC,CASSLEGHGYTF
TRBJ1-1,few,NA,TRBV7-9,TGTGCCAGCAGCTTAGACGGCAGGCACACTGAAGCTTTCTTT,CASSLDGRHTEAFF
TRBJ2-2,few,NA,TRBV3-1,TGTGCCAGCAGCCAAAGACTGGGAGCGGGGGACAGGAACACCGGGGAGCTGTTTTTT,CASSQRLGAGDRNTGELFF
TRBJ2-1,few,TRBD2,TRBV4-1,TGCGCCAGCAGCCAAGACGGTAGCGGGAGGGTCAATGAGCAGTTCTTC,CASSQDGSGRVNEQFF
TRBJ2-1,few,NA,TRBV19,TGTGCCAGTAGTATATGGAACAATGAGCAGTTCTTC,CASSIWNNEQFF